The 4 T cell receptor beta chains in this list originate from one sample, sequenced in a study of cytomegalovirus exposure and HLA in healthy donors. With 60 Vbeta and 13 Jbeta primers, the PCR was carried out. Only in-frame clones appear in the TCRdb table, and some are missing; sequencing was by immunoSEQ multiplex PCR. The table lists approximately 200,000 clones, 80% to 85% of them singletons. Sequences were obtained from PBMCs. These receptor sequences come from a woman aged 18-29 years in good health and CMV-seropositive.

The sample holds a few counts of this clone. V and J are TRBV5-6 and TRBJ1-1, with D hard to call. Germline CDR1 SGHDT, CDR2 YYEEEE. There are 12 residues in the CDR3. Trimming left V 0 bases short and J 2 bases short, with 2 bases between. This CDR3 is CASSLVNTEAFF. In nucleotides, the CDR3 is TGTGCCAGCAGCTTGGTAAACACTGAAGCTTTCTTT.

This chain links TRBV27 with TRBJ2-1; 8 nucleotides agree with TRBD2. This CDR3 is built from 18 residues. CDR1 is MNHEY and CDR2 is SMNVEV in the germline V gene (reference sequence). J gave up 3 bases and V 8 bases, and 18 bases lay outside the gene matches. CDR3 coding DNA: TGTGCCAGCGGTAATACTCCACCGGGACTAGGAGACTACAATGAGCAGTTCTTC. This codes for CASGNTPPGLGDYNEQFF.

This sequence joins TRBV4-3 and TRBJ2-3; D not resolved. Trimming pared 1 base from V and 0 bases from J, leaving 8 bases between. Germline V gene lookup returns CDR1 LGHNA and CDR2 YSLEER. This CDR3 has 15 residues. The CDR3 reads CASSQGIQSTDTQYF. The CDR3 nucleotides read TGCGCCAGCAGCCAAGGTATACAAAGCACAGATACGCAGTATTTT.

This chain uses TRBV2 with TRBJ2-3, with 9 bases identical to TRBD2. This CDR3 region has 14 residues. CDR1 is SNHLY, CDR2 FYNNEI, per germline. The J segment lost 5 bases and the V segment lost 2 bases, leaving 2 bases of the junction unmatched. The CDR3 sequence: CASSERTSVDTQYF. In nucleotides, the CDR3 is TGTGCCAGCAGTGAACGGACTAGCGTAGATACGCAGTATTTT.